This T cell receptor beta chain comes out of a study of regulatory T cells in long-lasting Graves disease. The study's findings and limits: Persistent disease favored TRBV28, TRBJ1-2 and TRBJ2-5.

With respect to this clonotype: Its antigen remains unidentified.

Germline V gene lookup returns CDR1 LNHNV and CDR2 YYDKDF (reference sequence). The CDR3 consists of 15 residues. V was shortened by 3 bases and J by 8 bases, with 19 bases between the two germline ends. Arm-PCR of CDR3 regions and iRepertoire HTBI primers were used to build TCR beta libraries. TCRdb fed the multiplex PCR reads into MiXCR, producing one record per CDR3 protein. The data show fewer than 450,000 distinct CDR3 sequences, about 20% seen once. Regarding time point: persistent/refractory GD, antithyroid drugs over 5 years with positive TRAb. There was RNA extracted from PBMCs, and the TCR library was made from it. The patients were enrolled through endocrinology in Xi'an, China.

This sequence joins TRBV15 and TRBJ1-2; weak D call: TRBD1 (6 bases). The receptor comes from a female donor with Graves disease. This material consisted of peripheral blood mononuclear cells (PBMCs), taken when the disease was refractory, from a patient treated with antithyroid drugs. The CDR3 sequence: CATSSPIGGRRGYTF. CDR3 DNA sequence: TGTGCCACCAGCAGTCCTATAGGGGGGCGCCGAGGCTACACCTTC.